One sample yielded the 29 T cell receptor beta chains listed below, sequenced in a study of blood T cell repertoires in COVID-19. Libraries were prepared by immunoSEQ multiplex PCR; TCRdb keeps only in-frame clonotypes and omits some of them. Among 200,000 to 250,000 clones listed, about 83% were seen once. Specimen: peripheral blood. The receptors come from a woman aged 30 to 39 with COVID-19, enrolled during active disease.

The rearrangement uses TRBV19 and TRBJ2-5, with D maybe TRBD1 (5 bases). The germline CDR1 and CDR2 sequences are LNHDA and SQIVND (reference sequence). Trimming shortened V by 1 base and J by 5 bases, and 8 bases separated the two germline ends. This CDR3 is built from 13 residues. CDR3 sequence reads: CASSIGGAETQYF. For the CDR3, the DNA is TGTGCCAGTAGTATAGGGGGCGCCGAGACCCAGTACTTC.

The chain carries TRBV30 and TRBJ2-1, with 8 bases lining up with TRBD2. The CDR3 spans 18 residues. From germline, CDR1 is GTSNPN and CDR2 SVGIG (reference sequence). J gave up 7 bases and V 2 bases, and 19 bases lay outside the gene matches. In DNA, the CDR3 is TGTGCCTGGAGTACGTCCGGGAGGGCAGTGTGGCGGGGGAATGAGCAGTTCTTC. Protein sequence: CAWSTSGRAVWRGNEQFF.

V gene TRBV3-1 (or the pseudogene TRBV3-2) combines with J gene TRBJ1-5, with no clear D. Between the trimmed V and J ends, which lost 1 base and 6 bases, there was a span of 10 bases. The CDR3 spans 14 residues. Germline CDR1 and CDR2: LGHDT and YNNKEL (reference sequence). The CDR3 reads CASSQGIATQPQHF. The CDR3 DNA follows: TGTGCCAGCAGCCAAGGAATAGCGACTCAGCCCCAGCATTTT.

V and J are TRBV28 and TRBJ1-2; D gene unclear. Germline V gene sequence: CDR1 MDHEN, CDR2 SYDVKM. The CDR3 covers 15 residues. V was pared by 7 bases and J by 2 bases, with 17 bases between. In DNA form, the CDR3 reads TGTGCCAGCAACCCTCAAAGCCTAGCGAACTATGGCTACACCTTC. Amino acids: CASNPQSLANYGYTF.

The chain couples TRBV7-3 to TRBJ2-1, with 13 nucleotides matching TRBD2. CDR1 is SGHTA, CDR2 FQGTGA, per germline. This CDR3 is 17 amino acids long. The trim removed 2 bases at V and 8 bases at J, leaving 9 bases unmatched. The chain's CDR3 is CASSLSPLAGGADEQFF. As DNA, the CDR3 is TGTGCCAGCAGCTTATCCCCACTAGCGGGAGGGGCGGATGAGCAGTTCTTC. Together with reference TRBV7-3 and TRBJ2-1, the CDR3 gives the full variable domain: GAGVSQTPSNKVTEKGKYVELRCDPISGHTALYWYRQSLGQGPEFLIYFQGTGAADDSGLPNDRFFAVRPEGSVSTLKIQRTERGDSAVYLCASSLSPLAGGADEQFFGPGTRLTVL.

The V call is TRBV5-8, the J call TRBJ2-5, with 8 nucleotides matching TRBD2. The V gene end was trimmed by 2 bases and the J gene end by 7 bases; junction bases not matched to a gene: 13. This CDR3 spans 16 amino acids. Looked up from germline, CDR1 is SGHTS and CDR2 is YDEGEE. In DNA form, the CDR3 reads TGTGCCAGCAGCTTCGGGAGGGGGACGGATGCAGGGACCCAGTACTTC. This translates into CASSFGRGTDAGTQYF. The full variable domain, completed using reference TRBV5-8 and TRBJ2-5, is EAGVTQSPTHLIKTRGQQATLRCSPISGHTSVYWYQQALGLGLQFLLWYDEGEERNRGNFPPRFSGRQFPNYSSELNVNALELEDSALYLCASSFGRGTDAGTQYFGPGTRLLVL.

The chain has TRBV12-3 or TRBV12-4 and TRBJ1-4; tentatively, D is TRBD1 (6 bases). The CDR3 length is 13 residues. The V and J ends lost 6 bases and 8 bases respectively, with 13 bases between them. The chain's CDR3 is CASRQQGWEKLFF. The CDR3 DNA sequence: TGTGCCAGCAGGCAACAGGGATGGGAAAAACTGTTTTTT.

The CDR3 region has the DNA TGTGCCAGCAGCTTTGGGGGGGCAGGGGGCCGCTATGAGCAGTTCTTC. This sequence encodes CASSFGGAGGRYEQFF. This chain links TRBV11-3 with TRBJ2-1; a weak D match, TRBD1 (8 bases). CDR3 size: 16 residues. CDR1 SGHNT and CDR2 YENEEA come from the germline V gene. Trimming pared 3 bases from V and 8 bases from J, leaving 20 bases between. Full variable domain (remainder filled in from reference TRBV11-3 and TRBJ2-1): EAGVVQSPRYKIIEKKQPVAFWCNPISGHNTLYWYLQNLGQGPELLIRYENEEAVDDSQLPKDRFSAERLKGVDSTLKIQPAELGDSAVYLCASSFGGAGGRYEQFFGPGTRLTVL.

The V and J genes are TRBV6-5 and TRBJ1-2; 9 nucleotides line up with TRBD1. The CDR3 runs 15 residues. V lost 6 bases to trimming and J lost 7 bases; unmatched junction nucleotides: 12. The germline V gene encodes CDR1 MNHEY and CDR2 SVGAGI. For the CDR3, the DNA is TGTGCCAGCAGCGCTCCCGGGACAGGGTTCGGTGGCTACACCTTC. Protein product: CASSAPGTGFGGYTF.

The CDR3 spells CASSPLGTSGRINEQFF. CDR3 bases: TGTGCCAGCTCACCCTTAGGGACTAGCGGGAGAATCAATGAGCAGTTCTTC. This chain uses TRBV18 with TRBJ2-1; 14 positions match TRBD2. CDR1 is KGHSH, CDR2 LQKENI, per germline. The CDR3 has 17 residues. The V segment lost 3 bases and the J segment 6 bases; nucleotides outside the gene matches: 7. The complete variable domain, with remaining parts taken from reference TRBV18 and TRBJ2-1, reads NAGVMQNPRHLVRRRGQEARLRCSPMKGHSHVYWYRQLPEEGLKFMVYLQKENIIDESGMPKERFSAEFPKEGPSILRIQQVVRGDSAAYFCASSPLGTSGRINEQFFGPGTRLTVL.

This chain joins TRBV5-6 and TRBJ2-1, with D possibly matching TRBD1 (6 bases). The CDR3 has 11 residues. Deletions cut 0 bases from V and 12 bases from J, with 7 bases between. Per the germline V gene, CDR1 is SGHDT and CDR2 is YYEEEE. CDR3 in DNA: TGTGCCAGCAGCTTGGTAGGGGGGCAGTTCTTC. Its translation is CASSLVGGQFF.

The chain uses TRBV5-1 and TRBJ2-2; 9 bases fit TRBD2. Germline V gene lookup returns CDR1 SGHRS and CDR2 YFSETQ. The trim removed 2 bases at V and 3 bases at J, leaving 2 bases unmatched. This CDR3 is built from 15 residues. For the CDR3, the DNA is TGCGCCAGCAGCTTAAGACTAGCGGACACCGGGGAGCTGTTTTTT. It encodes CASSLRLADTGELFF.

The chain couples TRBV5-6 to TRBJ2-2, with 14 bases matching TRBD2. The V gene end was trimmed by 0 bases and the J gene end by 6 bases; junction bases not matched to a gene: 4. The CDR3 is made up of 17 amino acids. The germline CDR1 and CDR2 sequences are SGHDT and YYEEEE. This CDR3 reads CASSLEGLAGVAGELFF. For the CDR3, the DNA is TGTGCCAGCAGCTTGGAGGGACTAGCGGGAGTGGCCGGGGAGCTGTTTTTT.

The rearrangement uses TRBV5-1 and TRBJ2-1; 7 bases align to TRBD2. Per the germline V gene, CDR1 is SGHRS and CDR2 is YFSETQ. The CDR3 is made up of 15 amino acids. V was pared by 5 bases and J by 3 bases, with 8 bases of the junction left unmatched. The CDR3 loop reads CASRQGLAVYNEQFF. The CDR3 region has the DNA TGCGCCAGCAGACAAGGGCTAGCGGTCTACAATGAGCAGTTCTTC.

The chain has TRBV18 and TRBJ2-1; D unclear. CDR3 length equals 13 residues. Germline CDR1 and CDR2: KGHSH and LQKENI. The V end was cut by 3 bases, the J end by 8 bases, with 11 bases between. The CDR3 is CASSPLSSDEQFF. In DNA, the CDR3 is TGTGCCAGCTCACCCCTCAGTTCCGATGAGCAGTTCTTC.

The chain is built from TRBV7-6 and TRBJ2-5; a weak D match, TRBD1 (7 bases). V gave up 0 bases and J gave up 9 bases, with 23 bases separating them. The germline gives CDR1 SGHVS, CDR2 FNYEAQ. The CDR3 extends over 17 amino acids. CDR3 region: CASSLAQGGGRWSAQYF. The CDR3 bases are TGTGCCAGCAGCTTAGCGCAAGGAGGGGGCCGGTGGTCGGCCCAGTACTTC. The variable domain in full, completed from reference TRBV7-6 and TRBJ2-5, reads GAGVSQSPRYKVTKRGQDVALRCDPISGHVSLYWYRQALGQGPEFLTYFNYEAQQDKSGLPNDRFSAERPEGSISTLTIQRTEQRDSAMYRCASSLAQGGGRWSAQYFGPGTRLLVL.

This chain uses TRBV20-1 with TRBJ2-3; D remains unclear. CDR1 is DFQATT and CDR2 is SNEGSKA in the germline V gene (reference sequence). CDR3 length equals 9 residues. Trimming pared 4 bases from V and 8 bases from J, leaving 4 bases between. The CDR3 DNA is TGCAGTGCTAAGAGTACGCAGTATTTT. Residues: CSAKSTQYF.

This clone has a single count. The chain combines TRBV6-5 with TRBJ2-7; 9 bases agree with TRBD1. Trimming at V came to 6 bases and at J to 0 bases, leaving 6 bases not matched to a gene. Germline lookup yields CDR1 MNHEY and CDR2 SVGAGI. The CDR3 length is 15 residues. CDR3 sequence: CASSPDRGSSYEQYF. The DNA of the CDR3 is TGTGCCAGCAGCCCGGACAGGGGAAGCTCCTACGAGCAGTACTTC.

The chain is built from TRBV10-3 and TRBJ2-7, with 11 bases identical to TRBD2. This CDR3 spans 15 amino acids. The ends lost 4 bases at V and 1 base at J; junction bases unmatched: 3. Germline values: CDR1 ENHRY, CDR2 SYGVKD. The CDR3 DNA sequence: TGTGCCATCAGTGTTACTAGCGGGAGTTCCTACGAGCAGTACTTC. This gives the protein CAISVTSGSSYEQYF.

This clone was counted between two and nine times. This chain connects TRBV5-4 to TRBJ1-1; a weak D match, TRBD1 (5 bases). CDR3 length: 16 amino acids. Trimming took off 5 bases at V and 3 bases at J, with 20 bases between the two ends. The germline gives CDR1 SGHNT, CDR2 YYREEE (reference sequence). This chain's CDR3 is CASSPRRSRGDTEAFF. The CDR3 coding sequence is TGTGCCAGCAGTCCGCGGCGCTCCCGGGGGGACACTGAAGCTTTCTTT.

The chain joins TRBV7-2 to TRBJ2-1; D is perhaps TRBD1 (6 bases). This CDR3 is built from 16 residues. Trimming stripped 5 bases from V and 0 bases from J, with 14 bases between. Germline V gives CDR1 SGHTA, CDR2 FQGNSA. CDR3 protein: CASSPDRGSSYNEQFF. CDR3 DNA sequence: TGTGCCAGCAGCCCCGATAGGGGGAGCTCCTACAATGAGCAGTTCTTC.

The chain employs TRBV7-9 and TRBJ1-1; D remains ambiguous. The germline V gene encodes CDR1 SEHNR and CDR2 FQNEAQ (reference sequence). The CDR3 extends over 14 amino acids. V lost 2 bases and J 4 bases, leaving 11 bases between the germline ends. CDR3 region: CASSLRPAGTEAFF. CDR3 in DNA: TGTGCCAGCAGCTTACGTCCCGCCGGCACTGAAGCTTTCTTT. Complete variable domain (other parts from reference TRBV7-9 and TRBJ1-1): DTGVSQNPRHKITKRGQNVTFRCDPISEHNRLYWYRQTLGQGPEFLTYFQNEAQLEKSRLLSDRFSAERPKGSFSTLEIQRTEQGDSAMYLCASSLRPAGTEAFFGQGTRLTVV.

V gene TRBV27 combines with J gene TRBJ2-7, with D maybe TRBD1 (5 bases). Trimming pared 4 bases from V and 2 bases from J, leaving 9 bases between. Germline CDR1 reads MNHEY; CDR2 reads SMNVEV (reference sequence). The CDR3 is made up of 13 amino acids. The CDR3 region is CASSSAGPYEQYF. As DNA, the CDR3 is TGTGCCAGCAGTTCGGCAGGGCCCTACGAGCAGTACTTC.

The chain links TRBV7-2 to TRBJ2-1; TRBD1 matches at 7 bases. The CDR3 runs to 13 residues. From germline, CDR1 is SGHTA and CDR2 FQGNSA. Losses at the gene ends were 4 bases for V and 4 bases for J; bases not matched to a gene: 1. CDR3 DNA sequence: TGTGCCAGCAGCTCGGGACAGTACAATGAGCAGTTCTTC. It codes for CASSSGQYNEQFF.

The chain uses TRBV7-2 and TRBJ1-6, with D possibly matching TRBD1 (6 bases). Germline CDR1 and CDR2: SGHTA and FQGNSA. V shed 1 base and J shed 9 bases, with 13 bases lying between them. The CDR3 runs to 15 residues. The CDR3 nucleotides are TGTGCCAGCAGCTTAGTGGTCCAGGGGACTTCACCCCTCCACTTT. This encodes CASSLVVQGTSPLHF.

The V call is TRBV4-2, the J call TRBJ2-1; unclear D gene. There are 11 residues in the CDR3. Looked up from germline, CDR1 is LGHNA and CDR2 is YNFKEQ. Trimming took off 4 bases at V and 8 bases at J, with 6 bases between the two ends. CDR3 residues: CASSPSDEQFF. DNA for the CDR3: TGTGCCAGCAGCCCTTCGGATGAGCAGTTCTTC.

The chain recombines TRBV12-3 or TRBV12-4 with TRBJ1-2, with D perhaps TRBD1 (6 bases). The length of the CDR3 is 11 residues. The V gene lost 6 bases and the J gene lost 8 bases, with 10 bases spanning the gap. CDR3 in amino acids: CASSRGQGYTF. DNA of the CDR3: TGTGCCAGCAGCCGAGGACAGGGCTACACCTTC.

The table lists this clone with a few counts. Additional DNA sequences in this sample encode the identical CDR3. CDR3: CASSVDTGGTGELFF. For the CDR3, the DNA is TGTGCCAGCAGCGTAGACACGGGGGGCACCGGGGAGCTGTTTTTT. The rearrangement joins TRBV9 to TRBJ2-2, with 7 bases aligning to TRBD2. J lost 4 bases, V lost 0 bases, and 3 bases had no gene match. The CDR3 is made up of 15 amino acids. Germline assignment: CDR1 SGDLS and CDR2 YYNGEE.

The V gene is TRBV3-1 (or the pseudogene TRBV3-2), the J gene TRBJ2-1; D possibly corresponds to TRBD1 (6 bases). This CDR3 contains 17 residues. Germline loops: CDR1 LGHDT, CDR2 YNNKEL (reference sequence). Trimming stripped 4 bases from V and 5 bases from J, with 21 bases between. The CDR3 loop reads CASSPSGEGWYDNEQFF. The CDR3 DNA reads TGTGCCAGCAGCCCTTCAGGGGAAGGGTGGTACGACAATGAGCAGTTCTTC.